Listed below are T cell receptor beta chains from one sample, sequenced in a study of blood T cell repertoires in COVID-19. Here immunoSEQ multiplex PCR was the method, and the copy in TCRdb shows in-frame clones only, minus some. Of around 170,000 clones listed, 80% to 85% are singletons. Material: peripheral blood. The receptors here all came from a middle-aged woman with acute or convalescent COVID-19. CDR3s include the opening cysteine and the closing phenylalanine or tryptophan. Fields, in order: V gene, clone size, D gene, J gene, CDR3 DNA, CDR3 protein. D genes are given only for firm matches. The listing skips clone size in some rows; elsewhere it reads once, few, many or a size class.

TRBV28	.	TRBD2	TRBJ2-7	TGTGCCAGCAGACCGACTAGCGGGAGCACCTACGAGCAGTACTTC	CASRPTSGSTYEQYF
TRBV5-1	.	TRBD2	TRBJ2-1	TGCGCCAGCAGAGCCTCTGGAGCGGGGAGCTCCTACAATGAGCAGTTCTTC	CASRASGAGSSYNEQFF
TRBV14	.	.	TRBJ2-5	TGTGCCAGCAGCCAAGCTGGAGGAGGATCTACCCAGTACTTC	CASSQAGGGSTQYF
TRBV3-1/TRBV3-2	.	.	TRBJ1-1	TGTGCCAGCAGCCAACATGAACGGGACACTGAAGCTTTCTTT	CASSQHERDTEAFF
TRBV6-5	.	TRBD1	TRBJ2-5	TGTGCCAGCACCCGGATAGGGGGACAGGGTGAGACCCAGTACTTC	CASTRIGGQGETQYF
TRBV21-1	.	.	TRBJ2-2	TGTGCCAGCAGCAAAGACCCCCACATCCGGCGGGCGAACACCGGGGAGCTGTTTTTT	CASSKDPHIRRANTGELFF
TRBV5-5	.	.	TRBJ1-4	TGTGCCAGCAGCGTGACAGGCTTGTCTAATGAAAAACTGTTTTTT	CASSVTGLSNEKLFF
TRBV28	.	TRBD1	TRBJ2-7	TGTGCCAGCAGCTACGACAGGGGCTACGAGCAGTACTTC	CASSYDRGYEQYF
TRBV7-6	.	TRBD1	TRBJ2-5	TGTGCCAGCAGCTTGAACGACAGGGCCCTGGAGACCCAGTACTTC	CASSLNDRALETQYF
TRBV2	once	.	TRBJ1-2	TGTGCCAGCGGACAGTCGCTCTATGGCTACACCTTC	CASGQSLYGYTF
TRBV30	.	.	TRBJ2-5	TGTGCCTGGAGTGTGGGCCAGGGCGGTCGAGAGACCCAGTACTTC	CAWSVGQGGRETQYF
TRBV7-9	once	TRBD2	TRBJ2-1	TGTGCCAGCAGCCGACTAGCGGGAGGTCCCCATGAGCAGTTCTTC	CASSRLAGGPHEQFF
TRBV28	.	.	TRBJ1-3	TGTGCCAGCAGTCCTTTCGGGGGGGGGCGTTTGTCTGGAAACACCATATATTTT	CASSPFGGGRLSGNTIYF
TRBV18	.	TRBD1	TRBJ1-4	TGTGCCAGCTCACTTAAGGGGGCCATTGAAAAACTGTTTTTT	CASSLKGAIEKLFF
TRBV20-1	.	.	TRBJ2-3	TGCAGTGCGAGGGGGACCAATACGCAGTATTTT	CSARGTNTQYF
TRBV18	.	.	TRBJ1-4	TGTGCCAGCTCATCAACAACTAATGAAAAACTGTTTTTT	CASSSTTNEKLFF
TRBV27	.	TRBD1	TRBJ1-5	TGTGCCAGCAGCTGGGGACAGGGGAGCAATCAGCCCCAGCATTTT	CASSWGQGSNQPQHF
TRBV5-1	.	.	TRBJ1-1	TGCGCCAGCAGCCCACAGGGAACCACTGAAGCTTTCTTT	CASSPQGTTEAFF
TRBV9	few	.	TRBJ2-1	TGTGCCACCGCGTCCGCGATTGGAGATGAGCAGTTCTTC	CATASAIGDEQFF
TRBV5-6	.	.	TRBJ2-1	TGTGCCAGCAGCTTGATAAACAACAATGAGCAGTTCTTC	CASSLINNNEQFF
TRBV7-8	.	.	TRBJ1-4	TGTGCCAGCAGCTTAATCTGGGCAGGGAATGAAAAACTGTTTTTT	CASSLIWAGNEKLFF
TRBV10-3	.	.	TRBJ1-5	TGTGCCACCCGGACAGATAACGAGGGGCCCCAGCATTTT	CATRTDNEGPQHF
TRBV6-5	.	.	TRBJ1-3	TGTGCCAGCAGTTACCGCGTGAACTCTGGAAACACCATATATTTT	CASSYRVNSGNTIYF
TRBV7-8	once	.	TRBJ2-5	TGTGCCAGCAGCTTCCGTGGTGGCCTCCAAGAGACCCAGTACTTC	CASSFRGGLQETQYF
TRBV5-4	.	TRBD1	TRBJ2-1	TGTGCCAGCAGCATACAGGGGAGAGACAATGAGCAGTTCTTC	CASSIQGRDNEQFF
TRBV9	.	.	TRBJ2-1	TGTGCCAGCAGCCTCCACCTTGGGGGACTTAGCCTGTATGAGCAGTTCTTC	CASSLHLGGLSLYEQFF
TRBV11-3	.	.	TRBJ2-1	TGTGCCAGCAGCTTTGACTCGGGAAGGTACAATGAGCAGTTCTTC	CASSFDSGRYNEQFF
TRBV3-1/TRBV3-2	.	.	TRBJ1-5	TGTGCCAGCAGCCAAGATCTTGTCAATCAGCCCCAGCATTTT	CASSQDLVNQPQHF
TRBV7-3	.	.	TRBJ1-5	TGTGCCAGCAGCTCCCACTACAGGGTGTCAGGGCAGCCCCAGCATTTT	CASSSHYRVSGQPQHF
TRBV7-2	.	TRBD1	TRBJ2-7	TGTGCCAGCAGCCAGGACAGGGTCTACGAGCAGTACTTC	CASSQDRVYEQYF
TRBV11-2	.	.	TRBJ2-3	TGTGCCAGCAACCGAAGGCCCGGGAGTACGCAGTATTTT	CASNRRPGSTQYF
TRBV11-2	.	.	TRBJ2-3	TGTGCCAGCAGCTCCCGTAGGGGGGGGAGCGGGACAGATACGCAGTATTTT	CASSSRRGGSGTDTQYF
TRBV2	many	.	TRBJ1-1	TGTGCCAGCAAGACGGGGGCTTTCTTT	CASKTGAFF
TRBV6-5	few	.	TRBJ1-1	TGTGCCAGCAGTTACGGGGGACTGCAGAACACTGAAGCTTTCTTT	CASSYGGLQNTEAFF
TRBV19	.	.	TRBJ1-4	TGTGCCAGTAGTTCCCTAGCTGAAAAACTGTTTTTT	CASSSLAEKLFF
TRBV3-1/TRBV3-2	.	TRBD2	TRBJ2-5	TGTGCCAGCAGCCATTGGAGTAGCGGGGTCCAAGAGACCCAGTACTTC	CASSHWSSGVQETQYF
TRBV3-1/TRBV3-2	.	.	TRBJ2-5	TGTGCCAGCAGCCAAGTGGGGGGTGGGCAAGAGACCCAGTACTTC	CASSQVGGGQETQYF
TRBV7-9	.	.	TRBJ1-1	TGTGCCAGCAGCCAGGTAACCTTTACCTTGGAAGCTTTCTTT	CASSQVTFTLEAFF
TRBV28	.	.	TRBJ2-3	TGTGCCAGCAGTTCCGGTCGTGGGGGGAGCACAGATACGCAGTATTTT	CASSSGRGGSTDTQYF
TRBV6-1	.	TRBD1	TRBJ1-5	TGTGCCAGCAGTGGAGGGACAGGGGAATCCAATCAGCCCCAGCATTTT	CASSGGTGESNQPQHF
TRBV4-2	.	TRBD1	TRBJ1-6	TGTGCCAGCAGCCAAAGGGGACAGGGGGCGAGTTCACCCCTCCACTTT	CASSQRGQGASSPLHF
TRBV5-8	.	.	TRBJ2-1	TGTGCCAGCAGCTTTCGCCTGGGTCAGGGTCGGAGTGAGCAGTTCTTC	CASSFRLGQGRSEQFF
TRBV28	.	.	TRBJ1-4	TGTGCCAGCAGTTCAAATGAGGCCAGCAAATATGAAAAACTGTTTTTT	CASSSNEASKYEKLFF
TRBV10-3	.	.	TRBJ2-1	TGTGCCATCAGTGTAGACAGGTACAATGAGCAGTTCTTC	CAISVDRYNEQFF
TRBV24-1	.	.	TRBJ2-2	TGTGCCACCAGTGACGTCCGGGACTCCTTAAACACCGGGGAGCTGTTTTTT	CATSDVRDSLNTGELFF
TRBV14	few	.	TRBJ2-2	TGTGCCAGCAGCCCGCGGGTCACCGGGGAGCTGTTTTTT	CASSPRVTGELFF
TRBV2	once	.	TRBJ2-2	TGTGCCAGCGGGAGTACGGGCACCGGGGAGCTGTTTTTT	CASGSTGTGELFF
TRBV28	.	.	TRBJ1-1	TGTGCCAGCAGTTTATGGGAGGGAGGGGGGAGGAACACTGAAGCTTTCTTT	CASSLWEGGGRNTEAFF
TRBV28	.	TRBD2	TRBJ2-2	TGTGCCAGCAGTTCGGGGGGGCAGGATTCGACCGGGGAGCTGTTTTTT	CASSSGGQDSTGELFF
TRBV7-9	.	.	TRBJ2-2	TGTGCCAGCAGCTTAGTAGGGGGACAGAACACCGGGGAGCTGTTTTTT	CASSLVGGQNTGELFF
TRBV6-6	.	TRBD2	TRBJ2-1	TGTGCCAGTTCTAGCGGGGTGGCGCCAGAATTTGAGCAGTTCTTC	CASSSGVAPEFEQFF
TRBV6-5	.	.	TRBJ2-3	TGTGCCAGCAGTAGTGGGGGGTTTGGTGCAGATACGCAGTATTTT	CASSSGGFGADTQYF
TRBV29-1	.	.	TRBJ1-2	TGCAGCGTTGAAGATCTTGCAGGGCCTAACTATGGCTACACCTTC	CSVEDLAGPNYGYTF
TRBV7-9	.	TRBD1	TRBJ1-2	TGTGCCAGCAGCTTAGCGTCAGGGGGCGTCAATGGCTACACCTTC	CASSLASGGVNGYTF
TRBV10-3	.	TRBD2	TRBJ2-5	TGTGCCATCAGCCGGGGGGACCCCGGATCGGAGACCCAGTACTTC	CAISRGDPGSETQYF